A single sample is the source of the 30 T cell receptor beta chains below, sequenced in a study of T-cell memory formation after mild COVID-19. One entry per CDR3 protein results from TCRdb running MiXCR on the 5' RACE reads. The table shows under 650,000 distinct CDR3 sequences, with around 17% occurring only once. Sequencing used PBMCs or a T cell subset sorted from them (not recorded which). Source of these receptors: an adult woman who had mild COVID-19 (a few samples of this study predate the infection). Cell type and time point are not known.

This sequence joins TRBV27 and TRBJ2-7; 14 positions match TRBD2. Trimming took 4 bases from V and 4 from J; bases not matched to a gene: 9. The CDR3 is 17 residues long. CDR1 and CDR2 from the germline V gene are MNHEY and SMNVEV (reference sequence). The CDR3 loop reads CASSSYLGLAGDYEQYF. The CDR3 DNA is TGTGCCAGCAGTTCATACTTGGGACTAGCGGGGGATTACGAGCAGTACTTC.

Only a few counts were recorded for this clonotype. The J gene is TRBJ2-1, the V gene TRBV5-1; 15 nucleotides align to TRBD2. V was clipped by 2 bases and J by 9 bases; unmatched bases: 15. CDR1 and CDR2 from the germline V gene are SGHRS and YFSETQ. This CDR3 is 19 amino acids long. The CDR3 sequence: CASSLRTSGGASSPGEQFF. CDR3 nucleotide sequence: TGCGCCAGCAGCTTACGGACTAGCGGGGGGGCATCCAGCCCCGGTGAGCAGTTCTTC. The whole variable domain, filled in from reference TRBV5-1 and TRBJ2-1, reads KAGVTQTPRYLIKTRGQQVTLSCSPISGHRSVSWYQQTPGQGLQFLFEYFSETQRNKGNFPGRFSGRQFSNSRSEMNVSTLELGDSALYLCASSLRTSGGASSPGEQFFGPGTRLTVL.

This clonotype turned up a few times. The chain joins TRBV19 to TRBJ1-4; D may be TRBD1 (5 bases). Deletions cut 0 bases from V and 3 bases from J, with 14 bases between. Germline-derived CDR1 and CDR2 are LNHDA and SQIVND (reference sequence). This CDR3 is 17 amino acids long. The CDR3 is CASSIDDGGAPNEKLFF. In nucleotides, the CDR3 is TGTGCCAGTAGTATAGATGACGGTGGGGCACCTAATGAAAAACTGTTTTTT.

The rearrangement uses TRBV2 and TRBJ2-7; D may be TRBD1 (5 bases). Germline CDR1 SNHLY, CDR2 FYNNEI. This CDR3 contains 15 residues. Trimming removed 2 bases at V and 2 bases at J, with 13 bases between. CDR3 protein: CASSEMQGWTYEQYF. The CDR3 DNA follows: TGTGCCAGCAGTGAAATGCAGGGATGGACCTACGAGCAGTACTTC.

The gene calls are TRBV6-2 or TRBV6-3 and TRBJ2-1; TRBD1 matches 9 bases. The CDR3 covers 14 residues. V was pared by 6 bases and J by 6 bases, with 6 bases of the junction left unmatched. Germline V gene data show CDR1 as MNHEY and CDR2 as SVGEGT. The CDR3 DNA reads as TGTGCCAGCAGAATACAGGGGGCGCGCAATGAGCAGTTCTTC. Translation gives CASRIQGARNEQFF.

This clonotype was found a few times. The chain joins TRBV24-1 to TRBJ1-4; tentative D call: TRBD1 (5 bases). CDR1 KGHDR and CDR2 SFDVKD come from the germline V gene. V dropped 5 bases and J dropped 8 bases, with 17 bases sitting between them. The CDR3 runs 15 residues. The CDR3 reads CATSGTGTETEKLFF. As DNA, the CDR3 is TGTGCCACCAGTGGCACCGGGACGGAGACGGAAAAACTGTTTTTT.

This chain links TRBV19 with TRBJ2-1, with 7 bases aligning to TRBD1. This CDR3 region has 15 residues. V lost 4 bases, J lost 0 bases, and 3 bases stayed unmatched. CDR1 and CDR2 from the germline V gene are LNHDA and SQIVND (reference sequence). As DNA, the CDR3 is TGTGCCAGTAGTAGAACAGGGGCCTCCTACAATGAGCAGTTCTTC. It encodes CASSRTGASYNEQFF.

This clonotype has only a few counts. The chain employs TRBV5-6 and TRBJ2-6; TRBD1 matches 7 bases. This CDR3 spans 17 amino acids. The trim removed 1 base at V and 0 bases at J, leaving 4 bases unmatched. CDR1 and CDR2 (germline): SGHDT, YYEEEE. The CDR3 protein is CASSLTGVLSGANVLTF. As DNA, the CDR3 is TGTGCCAGCAGCTTGACAGGGGTGCTCTCTGGGGCCAACGTCCTGACTTTC.

The sample holds a few counts of this clonotype. This chain links TRBV12-3 or TRBV12-4 with TRBJ2-4; 7 bases are shared with TRBD1. This CDR3 region has 16 residues. The ends lost 5 bases at V and 3 bases at J; junction bases unmatched: 10. The CDR3 here is CASSALQGYGKNIQYF. The CDR3, as DNA: TGTGCCAGCAGTGCGCTACAGGGGTATGGCAAAAACATTCAGTACTTC.

The chain carries TRBV12-3 or TRBV12-4 and TRBJ2-3; D gene ambiguous. V was trimmed by 6 bases and J by 2 bases, leaving 9 bases between them. The CDR3 contains 13 residues. The CDR3 sequence is CASSHRNTDTQYF. In nucleotides, the CDR3 is TGTGCCAGCAGCCACAGAAACACAGATACGCAGTATTTT.

A word on this clonotype: The junction and the germline gene differ at one end; a read error may be behind it. This chain uses TRBV12-3 or TRBV12-4 with TRBJ1-2; D unresolved. The CDR3 has 12 residues. DNA of the CDR3: TGTGCCAGCAGTCTCTCGATAGACAAAGGAAACTTC. Translation gives CASSLSIDKGNF.

This clonotype showed up many times. V gene TRBV5-4 combines with J gene TRBJ2-3; the match to TRBD2 covers 9 bases. This CDR3 has 15 amino acids. V was clipped by 3 bases and J by 2 bases; unmatched bases: 4. CDR1 and CDR2 from the germline V gene are SGHNT and YYREEE (reference sequence). The CDR3 sequence is CASSWSGGITDTQYF. As DNA, the CDR3 is TGTGCCAGCAGCTGGAGCGGGGGGATCACAGATACGCAGTATTTT.

This clonotype was found a few times. The chain uses TRBV19 and TRBJ2-1; 8 bases map to TRBD1. The CDR3 is 14 residues long. The V and J ends lost 9 bases and 2 bases, in that order; junction bases with no gene match: 6. Germline CDR1 and CDR2: LNHDA and SQIVND (reference sequence). CDR3 DNA: TGTGCCAGCCGTAACAGGGGGACCTACAATGAGCAGTTCTTC. It codes for CASRNRGTYNEQFF.

The CDR3 region is CSVTDSRRTDTQYF. The CDR3 DNA follows: TGCAGCGTTACAGATTCCCGGCGCACAGATACGCAGTATTTT. The chain joins TRBV29-1 to TRBJ2-3; D remains ambiguous. The CDR3 is 14 residues long. Germline assignment: CDR1 SQVTM and CDR2 ANQGSEA. With 5 bases removed from V and 1 base from J, the gap between germline ends came to 13 bases.

This sequence joins TRBV9 and TRBJ2-7, with 9 positions matching TRBD2. V shed 0 bases and J 1 base; nucleotides not matched to a gene: 5. From germline, CDR1 is SGDLS and CDR2 YYNGEE. This CDR3 spans 16 amino acids. Written as DNA, the CDR3 is TGTGCCAGCAGCGTAGGAGTGACTAGCGGTTCCTACGAGCAGTACTTC. Protein product: CASSVGVTSGSYEQYF.

This chain uses TRBV11-1 with TRBJ2-2, with D perhaps matching TRBD1 (5 bases). Germline V gene data show CDR1 as SGHAT and CDR2 as FQDESV (reference sequence). V lost 4 bases to trimming and J lost 0 bases, with 12 bases between them. The CDR3 has 16 amino acids. The CDR3 sequence is CASSSPQGPNTGELFF. CDR3 coding DNA: TGTGCCAGCAGCTCCCCGCAGGGCCCGAACACCGGGGAGCTGTTTTTT.

There are a few counts of this clonotype. V gene TRBV12-3 or TRBV12-4 combines with J gene TRBJ2-3; possibly TRBD2 for D (5 bases). Trimming left V 4 bases short and J 6 bases short, with 14 bases between. CDR3 length equals 14 residues. As DNA, the CDR3 is TGTGCCAGCAGTTCGCCAGCGGAGTTGGATACGCAGTATTTT. It encodes CASSSPAELDTQYF.

The chain links TRBV12-3 or TRBV12-4 to TRBJ2-5, with TRBD2 matching 13 bases. The V segment lost 3 bases and the J segment 5 bases; nucleotides outside the gene matches: 18. The CDR3 extends over 20 amino acids. CDR3 loop: CASSLADGRVLAGGRETQYF. For the CDR3, the DNA is TGTGCCAGCAGTTTGGCAGATGGTCGGGTACTAGCGGGGGGGCGTGAGACCCAGTACTTC.

The V and J genes are TRBV4-3 and TRBJ2-7; D is unresolved. CDR1 and CDR2 from the germline V gene are LGHNA and YSLEER. Trimming took off 1 base at V and 2 bases at J, with 12 bases between the two ends. CDR3 length: 15 residues. The chain's CDR3 is CASSQGMGIAYEQYF. The CDR3 DNA follows: TGCGCCAGCAGCCAAGGAATGGGGATCGCCTACGAGCAGTACTTC.

Only a few counts were recorded for this clonotype. The chain combines TRBV13 with TRBJ1-2; a weak D match, TRBD1 (6 bases). Per the germline V gene, CDR1 is PRHDT and CDR2 is FYEKMQ (reference sequence). CDR3 length equals 14 residues. The V end was cut by 5 bases, the J end by 2 bases, with 12 bases between. DNA of the CDR3: TGTGCCAGCAGCCCGGGACACGCCAACTATGGCTACACCTTC. It yields the protein CASSPGHANYGYTF.

The V call is TRBV4-1, the J call TRBJ1-2; D is uncertain. This CDR3 region has 14 residues. Between the trimmed V and J ends, which lost 0 bases and 2 bases, there was a span of 7 bases. Germline CDR1 reads MGHRA; CDR2 reads YSYEKL. The DNA for the CDR3 is TGCGCCAGCAGCCAAGATTCAGGAAACTATGGCTACACCTTC. Translated: CASSQDSGNYGYTF.

The CDR3 nucleotides read TGTGCCAGCAGCTCGGGACAGGGAGTATGGGAGCAGTTCTTC. Translating it yields CASSSGQGVWEQFF. This chain links TRBV7-6 with TRBJ2-1, with 9 bases matching TRBD1. The V and J ends lost 4 bases and 10 bases, in that order; junction bases with no gene match: 8. CDR3 length: 14 residues. The germline V gene encodes CDR1 SGHVS and CDR2 FNYEAQ. Supplemented by reference TRBV7-6 and TRBJ2-1, the full variable domain reads GAGVSQSPRYKVTKRGQDVALRCDPISGHVSLYWYRQALGQGPEFLTYFNYEAQQDKSGLPNDRFSAERPEGSISTLTIQRTEQRDSAMYRCASSSGQGVWEQFFGPGTRLTVL.

This clonotype occurred a few times. The chain has TRBV11-2 and TRBJ2-7, with 11 nucleotides matching TRBD2. The CDR3 is made up of 16 amino acids. J was trimmed by 2 bases and V by 5 bases; bases with no gene match: 8. Germline V gives CDR1 SGHAT, CDR2 FQNNGV. The CDR3 nucleotides are TGTGCCAGCAGCCCTAGCCTAGCGGGGGGAACCTACGAGCAGTACTTC. The encoded protein is CASSPSLAGGTYEQYF. The full variable domain, with the rest looked up from reference TRBV11-2 and TRBJ2-7, is EAGVAQSPRYKIIEKRQSVAFWCNPISGHATLYWYQQILGQGPKLLIQFQNNGVVDDSQLPKDRFSAERLKGVDSTLKIQPAKLEDSAVYLCASSPSLAGGTYEQYFGPGTRLTVT.

CDR3 DNA sequence: TGTGCCAGCAGCTTCCGGACCAGGACAGACTCCTACAATGAGCAGTTCTTC. Translated: CASSFRTRTDSYNEQFF. The chain joins TRBV5-4 to TRBJ2-1; weak D call: TRBD1 (6 bases). The germline gives CDR1 SGHNT, CDR2 YYREEE (reference sequence). The V end was cut by 2 bases, the J end by 0 bases, with 15 bases between. The CDR3 has 17 amino acids.

CDR3 sequence: CASSLKVSSNQPQHF. The DNA for the CDR3 is TGTGCCAGCAGCTTAAAAGTCAGTAGCAATCAGCCCCAGCATTTT. The chain couples TRBV5-5 to TRBJ1-5; D uncertain. CDR3 size: 15 residues. V lost 2 bases, J lost 0 bases, and 9 bases lay in between. Germline CDR1 is SGHKS and CDR2 is YYEKEE (reference sequence).

This clonotype showed up many times. The chain links TRBV6-5 to TRBJ2-7, with 9 bases aligning to TRBD1. This CDR3 spans 15 amino acids. CDR1 is MNHEY, CDR2 SVGAGI, per germline. The ends lost 7 bases at V and 11 bases at J; junction bases unmatched: 18. Written as DNA, the CDR3 is TGTGCCAGCAACGGGCAAACCGGGACAGGGAGAGGAGAGTACTTC. It yields the protein CASNGQTGTGRGEYF.

This clonotype was counted a few times. V gene TRBV20-1 combines with J gene TRBJ2-1; TRBD2 aligns across 8 bases. Trimming at V came to 6 bases and at J to 9 bases, leaving 7 bases not matched to a gene. The CDR3 spans 12 residues. The germline V gene has CDR1 DFQATT and CDR2 SNEGSKA (reference sequence). This chain's CDR3 is CSATGLVSEQFF. The CDR3 DNA follows: TGCAGTGCAACGGGACTAGTCAGTGAGCAGTTCTTC.

This clonotype has more than one count but fewer than ten. The rearrangement uses TRBV7-2 and TRBJ2-1; 7 bases fit TRBD1. V trimming: 5 bases; J trimming: 4 bases; junction bases outside the gene matches: 8. The V gene's germline CDR1 is SGHTA and CDR2 FQGNSA. This CDR3 region has 15 residues. CDR3 coding DNA: TGTGCCAGCAGCGATCGACAGGGCGATTACAATGAGCAGTTCTTC. This sequence encodes CASSDRQGDYNEQFF. The full variable domain, completed using reference TRBV7-2 and TRBJ2-1, is GAGVSQSPSNKVTEKGKDVELRCDPISGHTALYWYRQSLGQGLEFLIYFQGNSAPDKSGLPSDRFSAERTGGSVSTLTIQRTQQEDSAVYLCASSDRQGDYNEQFFGPGTRLTVL.

The chain links TRBV15 to TRBJ1-2; 9 bases fit TRBD1. Germline-derived CDR1 and CDR2 are LNHNV and YYDKDF (reference sequence). J lost 4 bases, V lost 2 bases, and 8 bases had no gene match. The CDR3 is 16 residues long. CDR3 loop: CATSRPGQGGPYGYTF. In DNA form, the CDR3 reads TGTGCCACCAGCAGACCGGGACAGGGAGGTCCCTATGGCTACACCTTC. The whole variable domain, filled in from reference TRBV15 and TRBJ1-2, reads DAMVIQNPRYQVTQFGKPVTLSCSQTLNHNVMYWYQQKSSQAPKLLFHYYDKDFNNEADTPDNFQSRRPNTSFCFLDIRSPGLGDTAMYLCATSRPGQGGPYGYTFGSGTRLTVV.

The gene calls are TRBV2 and TRBJ1-3; 9 bases agree with TRBD1. Looked up from germline, CDR1 is SNHLY and CDR2 is FYNNEI. The J segment lost 6 bases and the V segment lost 1 base, leaving 1 base of the junction unmatched. This CDR3 has 14 residues. The CDR3 nucleotides read TGTGCCAGCAGTGAAGGGACAGGGGTAAACACCATATATTTT. Protein sequence: CASSEGTGVNTIYF. The full variable domain, its missing parts supplied by reference TRBV2 and TRBJ1-3, is EPEVTQTPSHQVTQMGQEVILRCVPISNHLYFYWYRQILGQKVEFLVSFYNNEISEKSEIFDDQFSVERPDGSNFTLKIRSTKLEDSAMYFCASSEGTGVNTIYFGEGSWLTVV.